This entry is about one T cell receptor (beta chain). The junction had 7 bases not matched to a gene; V was cut back by 5 bases and J by 5 bases. The CDR3 contains 14 residues. Germline V CDR1 and CDR2: SGHRS, YFSETQ. The authors made cDNA by 5'RACE with 10-nucleotide random UMIs. TCRdb re-derived calls from the 5' RACE reads in MiXCR, one entry per CDR3 protein. The sample lists approximately 40,000 distinct CDR3 sequences, about 3.8% seen once, with 2.2% in the top ten. The data originate from a study of neurological immune-mediated disorders. Material: PBMCs. V is TRBV5-1 and J is TRBJ2-7; 10 positions match TRBD1. The source is a man aged 25 to 40 with multiple sclerosis. This CDR3 is CASSWTGGEDEQYF. CDR3 DNA sequence: TGCGCCAGCAGTTGGACAGGGGGTGAAGACGAGCAGTACTTC. Variable domain in full (rest from reference TRBV5-1 and TRBJ2-7): KAGVTQTPRYLIKTRGQQVTLSCSPISGHRSVSWYQQTPGQGLQFLFEYFSETQRNKGNFPGRFSGRQFSNSRSEMNVSTLELGDSALYLCASSWTGGEDEQYFGPGTRLTVT.